The rows below give T cell receptor beta chains drawn from one sample of a study of T cell responses to AZD1222 COVID-19 vaccine. Sequencing used immunoSEQ multiplex PCR; TCRdb keeps in-frame clones, though not all of them. The sample shows about 110,000 clones, roughly 92% of them seen only once. Sample: peripheral blood, taken 28 days after the second AZD1222 dose. Every receptor here comes from an adult who received the AZD1222 COVID-19 vaccine. The CDR3 runs from the conserved cysteine through the conserved F or W. Each record gives: clone size, V gene, CDR3 protein. Rows give clone size only sometimes, using once, few, many, or a class for an expanded clone.

>.|TRBV7-2
CASSHKGTAYEQYF
>.|TRBV28
CASSFVGNLGNDGYTF
>once|TRBV7-3
CASSLDGGGHNEQFF
>.|TRBV7-2
CASSTSGTENTEAFF
>.|TRBV5-1
CASRDSSYEQYF
>.|TRBV5-4
CASSLWGAETQYF
>.|TRBV20-1
CSASGIRGQETQYF
>once|TRBV19
CASSIGTANEKLFF
>.|TRBV5-1
CASSEAGSFDSPLHF
>few|TRBV27
CASGSVGGSSYEQYF
>.|TRBV18
CASSPMDRGISNQPQHF
>.|TRBV2
CASHTLGAGGRYGYTF
>once|TRBV4-3
CASSQEPYGPYEQYF
>.|TRBV19
CASSMSNGWGHTEAFF
>.|TRBV19
CASSMDGQETQYF
>.|TRBV20-1
CSASTGLEGSYEQYF
>.|TRBV6-9
CASRKPDRVAKNIQYF
>.|TRBV4-3
CASSHQVDYEQYF
>.|TRBV28
CASSSHLQGVGGYTF
>.|TRBV4-1
CASSQSPGYNYEQYF
>.|TRBV24-1
CATSLGSFYNEQFF
>.|TRBV6-6
CASSYPGLAGETQYF